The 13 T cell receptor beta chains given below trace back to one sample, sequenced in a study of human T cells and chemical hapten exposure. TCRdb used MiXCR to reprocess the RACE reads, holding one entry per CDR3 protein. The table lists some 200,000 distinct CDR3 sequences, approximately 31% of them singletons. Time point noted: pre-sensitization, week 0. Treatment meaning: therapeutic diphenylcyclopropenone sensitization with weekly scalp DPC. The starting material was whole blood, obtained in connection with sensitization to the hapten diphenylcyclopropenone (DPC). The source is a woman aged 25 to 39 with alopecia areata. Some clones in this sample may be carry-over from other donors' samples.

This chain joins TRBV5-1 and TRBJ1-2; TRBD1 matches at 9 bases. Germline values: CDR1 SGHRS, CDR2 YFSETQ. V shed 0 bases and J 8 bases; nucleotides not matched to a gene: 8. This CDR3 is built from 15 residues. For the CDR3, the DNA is TGCGCCAGCAGCTTGGACGGGACAGGGATTAGGGGCTACACCTTC. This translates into CASSLDGTGIRGYTF. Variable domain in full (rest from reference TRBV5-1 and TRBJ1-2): KAGVTQTPRYLIKTRGQQVTLSCSPISGHRSVSWYQQTPGQGLQFLFEYFSETQRNKGNFPGRFSGRQFSNSRSEMNVSTLELGDSALYLCASSLDGTGIRGYTFGSGTRLTVV.

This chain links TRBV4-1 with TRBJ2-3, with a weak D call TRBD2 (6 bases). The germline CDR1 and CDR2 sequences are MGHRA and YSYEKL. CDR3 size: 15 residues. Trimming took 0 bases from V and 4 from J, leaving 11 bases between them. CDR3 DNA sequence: TGCGCCAGCAGCCAAGACCGCCCGGGGGCAGATACGCAGTATTTT. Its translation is CASSQDRPGADTQYF.

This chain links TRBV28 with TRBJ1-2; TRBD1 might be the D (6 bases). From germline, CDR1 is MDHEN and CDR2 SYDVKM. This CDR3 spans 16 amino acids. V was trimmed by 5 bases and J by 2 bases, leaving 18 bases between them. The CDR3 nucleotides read TGTGCCAGCAGTCGGACGACAGGACTGGGAAACTATGGCTACACCTTC. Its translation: CASSRTTGLGNYGYTF.

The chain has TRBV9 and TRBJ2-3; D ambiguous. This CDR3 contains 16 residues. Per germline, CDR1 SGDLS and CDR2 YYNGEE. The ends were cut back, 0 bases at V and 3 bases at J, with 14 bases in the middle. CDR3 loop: CASSVEARIMTDTQYF. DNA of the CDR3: TGTGCCAGCAGCGTAGAAGCCCGAATAATGACAGATACGCAGTATTTT.

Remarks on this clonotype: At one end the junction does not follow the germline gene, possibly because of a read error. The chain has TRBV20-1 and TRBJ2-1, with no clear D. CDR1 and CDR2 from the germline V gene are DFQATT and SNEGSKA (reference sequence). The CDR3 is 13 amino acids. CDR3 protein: CGADHSTYNEQFF. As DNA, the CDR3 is TGCGGTGCGGACCACTCTACCTACAATGAGCAGTTCTTC.

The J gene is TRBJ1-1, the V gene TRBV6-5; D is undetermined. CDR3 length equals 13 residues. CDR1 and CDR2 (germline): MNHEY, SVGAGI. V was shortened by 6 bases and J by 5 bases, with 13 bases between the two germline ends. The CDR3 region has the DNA TGTGCCAGCAGCCTGGGGAGGCGGACTGAAGCTTTCTTT. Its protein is CASSLGRRTEAFF.

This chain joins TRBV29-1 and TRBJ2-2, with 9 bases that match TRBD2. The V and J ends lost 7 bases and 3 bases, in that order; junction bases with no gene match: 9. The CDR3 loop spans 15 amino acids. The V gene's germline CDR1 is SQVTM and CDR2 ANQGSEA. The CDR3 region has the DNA TGCAGCGCAGTTTTAGCGGGGGTCGACACCGGGGAGCTGTTTTTT. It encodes CSAVLAGVDTGELFF.

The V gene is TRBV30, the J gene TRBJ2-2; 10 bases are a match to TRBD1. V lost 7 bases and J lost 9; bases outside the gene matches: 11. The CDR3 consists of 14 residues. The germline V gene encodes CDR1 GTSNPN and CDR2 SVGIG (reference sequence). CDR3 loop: CASRFGQGGWELFF. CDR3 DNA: TGTGCCTCGAGATTTGGACAGGGGGGTTGGGAGCTGTTTTTT.

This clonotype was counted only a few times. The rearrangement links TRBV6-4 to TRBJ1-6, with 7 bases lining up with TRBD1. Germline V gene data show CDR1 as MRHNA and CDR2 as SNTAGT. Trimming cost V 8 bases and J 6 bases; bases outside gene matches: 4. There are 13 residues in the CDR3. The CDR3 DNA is TGTGCCAGCTACAGGGGAACTAATTCACCCCTCCACTTT. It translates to CASYRGTNSPLHF.

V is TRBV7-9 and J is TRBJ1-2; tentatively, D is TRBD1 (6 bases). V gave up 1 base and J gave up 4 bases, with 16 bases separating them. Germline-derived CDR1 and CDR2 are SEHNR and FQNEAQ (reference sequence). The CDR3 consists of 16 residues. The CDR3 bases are TGTGCCAGCAGCTTAGAGGCCGGCCAGGGGATCTATGGCTACACCTTC. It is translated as CASSLEAGQGIYGYTF.

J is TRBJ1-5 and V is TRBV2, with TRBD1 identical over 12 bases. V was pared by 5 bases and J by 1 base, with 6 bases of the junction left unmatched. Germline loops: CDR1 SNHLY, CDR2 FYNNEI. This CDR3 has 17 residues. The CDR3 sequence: CASSRGTGGRSNQPQHF. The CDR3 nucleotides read TGTGCCAGCAGTAGGGGGACAGGGGGCCGCAGCAATCAGCCCCAGCATTTT.

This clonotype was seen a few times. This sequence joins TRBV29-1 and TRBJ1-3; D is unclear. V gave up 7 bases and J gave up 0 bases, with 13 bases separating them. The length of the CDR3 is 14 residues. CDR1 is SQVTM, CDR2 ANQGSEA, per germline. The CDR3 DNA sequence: TGCAGCGGCCAAGACCGGACCTCTGGAAACACCATATATTTT. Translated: CSGQDRTSGNTIYF.

CDR3 loop: CASSLDPGQGARTPPDTQYF. The CDR3 region has the DNA TGTGCCAGCAGCTTAGACCCTGGACAGGGGGCGAGGACACCACCAGATACGCAGTATTTT. This chain links TRBV7-9 with TRBJ2-3; 11 nucleotides agree with TRBD1. The CDR3 runs to 20 residues. From germline, CDR1 is SEHNR and CDR2 FQNEAQ (reference sequence). Trimming took 1 base from V and 4 from J; bases not matched to a gene: 16. The variable domain in full, with the rest retrieved from reference TRBV7-9 and TRBJ2-3, is DTGVSQNPRHKITKRGQNVTFRCDPISEHNRLYWYRQTLGQGPEFLTYFQNEAQLEKSRLLSDRFSAERPKGSFSTLEIQRTEQGDSAMYLCASSLDPGQGARTPPDTQYFGPGTRLTVL.